This TCR beta chain was retrieved from a study of shared clonotypes between healthy human individuals. Whole-study findings and limits: Against clonotypes common to all four donors, non-shared ones had lower generation probabilities.

Assay: immunoSEQ multiplex PCR; the TCRdb copy retains only in-frame clones and omits some. The data show about 2.4 million clones, approximately 93% seen once. Concerning this clone itself: What it binds is not known.

The sequence came from a man aged 18 to 29 in good health. Some clones in this sample may be carry-over from other donors' samples. The sequenced sample was naive CD4+ T cells from PBMCs. Subset specified: CD45RA+ positively selected.

The chain's CDR3 is CASNNGYYEQYF. CDR3 nucleotides: TGTGCCAGCAATAACGGGTATTACGAGCAGTACTTC. This sequence joins TRBV6-1 and TRBJ2-7; D remains ambiguous. CDR3 length: 12 residues. With 7 bases removed from V and 4 bases from J, the gap between germline ends came to 11 bases. From germline, CDR1 is MNHNS and CDR2 SASEGT.